This entry concerns a single TCR beta chain. The data were taken from a study of shared clonotypes between healthy human individuals. Profiled with immunoSEQ multiplex PCR; TCRdb holds only in-frame clones, not every one. The table includes around 2.5 million clones, 80% to 95% detected once. All participating donors were Caucasian adults from Nashville, Tennessee. The CD4+ fraction was divided into a CD45RA+ naive subset and a CD45RA-negative memory subset. The CDR3 loop spans 19 amino acids. Per the germline V gene, CDR1 is SGHRS and CDR2 is YFSETQ. The germline V and J ends were trimmed by 0 bases and 3 bases, with 19 bases remaining between them.

The sequence came from a man in his late teens or twenties in good health. Some clones in this sample may be carry-over from other donors' samples. V usage is TRBV5-1 and J usage is TRBJ2-6, with D unclear. Material for sequencing was naive CD4+ T cells from PBMCs. Described subset: CD45RA+ positively selected. The DNA for the CDR3 is TGCGCCAGCAGCTTGGGCCCCCTCTATACCGCGGTTGGGGCCAACGTCCTGACTTTC. Translated, it gives CASSLGPLYTAVGANVLTF.